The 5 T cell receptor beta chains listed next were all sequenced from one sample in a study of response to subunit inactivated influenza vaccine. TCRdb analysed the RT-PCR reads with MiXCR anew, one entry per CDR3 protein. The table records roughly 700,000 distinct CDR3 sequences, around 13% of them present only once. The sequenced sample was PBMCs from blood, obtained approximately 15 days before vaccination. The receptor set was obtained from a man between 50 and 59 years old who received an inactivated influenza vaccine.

In DNA form, the CDR3 reads TGCAGTGCTAGAGATTACGAGACCCAGTACTTC. This translates into CSARDYETQYF. The chain carries TRBV20-1 and TRBJ2-5; no definite D call. Germline V gives CDR1 DFQATT, CDR2 SNEGSKA (reference sequence). Trimming cost V 0 bases and J 5 bases, with 4 bases left between them. The CDR3 is made up of 11 amino acids.

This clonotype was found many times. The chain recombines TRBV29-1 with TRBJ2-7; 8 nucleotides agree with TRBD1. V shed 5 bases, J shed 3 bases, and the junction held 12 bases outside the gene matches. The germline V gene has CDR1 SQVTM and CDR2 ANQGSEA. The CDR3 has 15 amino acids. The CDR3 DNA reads TGCAGCGTTTCCGGACAGGGTGAATTATTCTACGAGCAGTACTTC. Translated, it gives CSVSGQGELFYEQYF.

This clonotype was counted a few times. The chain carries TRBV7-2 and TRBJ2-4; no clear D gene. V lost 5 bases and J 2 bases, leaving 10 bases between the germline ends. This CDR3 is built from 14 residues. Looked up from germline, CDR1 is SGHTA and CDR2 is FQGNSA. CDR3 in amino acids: CASSPERTKNIQYF. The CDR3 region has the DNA TGTGCCAGCAGCCCTGAAAGGACCAAAAACATTCAGTACTTC.

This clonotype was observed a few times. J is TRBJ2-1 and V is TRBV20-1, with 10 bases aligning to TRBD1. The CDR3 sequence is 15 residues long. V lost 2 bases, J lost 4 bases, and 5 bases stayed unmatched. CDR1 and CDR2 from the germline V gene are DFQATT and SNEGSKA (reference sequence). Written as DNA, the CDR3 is TGCAGTGCTAGAAAGGACAGGGGGGAGTACAATGAGCAGTTCTTC. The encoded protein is CSARKDRGEYNEQFF.

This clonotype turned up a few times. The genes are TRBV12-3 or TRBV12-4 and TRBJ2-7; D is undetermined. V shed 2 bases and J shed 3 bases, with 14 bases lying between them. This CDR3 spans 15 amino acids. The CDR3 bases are TGTGCCAGCAGTTTAATACGGCGGCTCAACTACGAGCAGTACTTC. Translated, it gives CASSLIRRLNYEQYF.